A selection of T cell receptor beta chains follows, all from one sample in a study of shared clonotypes between healthy human individuals. TCRdb keeps only in-frame clones here, not all; method: immunoSEQ multiplex PCR. The sample carries some 510,000 clones, around 74% recorded once. Material for sequencing was PBMCs. Source of these receptors: a woman aged 40 to 49 in good health. Some clones in this sample may be carry-over from other donors' samples. Both conserved end residues are part of each CDR3. The order of the fields is V gene, D gene, J gene, clone size, CDR3 protein, CDR3 DNA. D genes are given only for firm matches. For some rows the clone size is stated as once, few or many, or as a class when expanded; others skip it.

>TRBV7-2|NA|TRBJ1-2|NA
CASSLAGADRWGYTF
TGTGCCAGCAGCTTGGCAGGGGCGGACCGGTGGGGCTACACCTTC
>TRBV6-1|NA|TRBJ2-5|NA
CASSEAPRGTETQYF
TGTGCCAGCAGTGAAGCCCCTCGGGGGACAGAGACCCAGTACTTC
>TRBV6-4|NA|TRBJ2-7|few
CAAHGGAYEQYF
TGTGCCGCCCATGGAGGTGCCTACGAGCAGTACTTC
>TRBV28|NA|TRBJ2-2|NA
CASSRFDTGELFF
TGTGCCAGCAGTCGATTCGACACCGGGGAGCTGTTTTTT
>TRBV28|TRBD1|TRBJ1-1|NA
CASSFPSLQGRAFF
TGTGCCAGCAGTTTCCCATCCCTACAGGGGAGAGCTTTCTTT
>TRBV11-2|TRBD1|TRBJ2-7|NA
CASSSTGGSYEQYF
TGTGCCAGCAGCTCAACAGGGGGCAGTTACGAGCAGTACTTC
>TRBV5-1|TRBD2|TRBJ2-1|many
CASSPRVAGEQFF
TGCGCCAGCAGCCCGCGAGTAGCGGGTGAGCAGTTCTTC
>TRBV5-8|NA|TRBJ1-5|NA
CASSLAGGYSNQPQHF
TGTGCCAGCAGCTTGGCGGGGGGATATAGCAATCAGCCCCAGCATTTT
>TRBV9|NA|TRBJ2-1|NA
CASSVASGVAYNEQFF
TGTGCCAGCAGCGTAGCGTCAGGGGTGGCCTACAATGAGCAGTTCTTC
>TRBV14|TRBD2|TRBJ2-1|NA
CASSLTGLAGYNEQFF
TGTGCCAGCAGCCTTACGGGACTAGCGGGATACAATGAGCAGTTCTTC
>TRBV5-4|TRBD2|TRBJ2-3|once
CASSLGTSGDTDTQYF
TGTGCCAGCAGCTTGGGGACTAGCGGGGACACAGATACGCAGTATTTT
>TRBV10-1|NA|TRBJ2-3|NA
CASSESVRTETTTDTQYF
TGCGCCAGCAGTGAGTCGGTGAGGACAGAAACTACCACAGATACGCAGTATTTT
>TRBV5-1|TRBD2|TRBJ2-7|NA
CAIGIPPAGVLAGGDNEQYF
TGCGCCATCGGAATCCCCCCGGCAGGGGTACTAGCGGGAGGTGACAACGAGCAGTACTTC
>TRBV7-6|TRBD1|TRBJ1-3|NA
CASSLVHRGATGNTIYF
TGTGCCAGCAGCTTAGTCCACAGGGGAGCGACTGGAAACACCATATATTTT
>TRBV7-9|NA|TRBJ1-1|NA
CASSLARTLGEAFF
TGTGCCAGCAGCTTAGCCAGGACCCTCGGTGAAGCTTTCTTT
>TRBV7-9|NA|TRBJ2-3|NA
CASSLAGPSTDTQYF
TGTGCCAGCAGCTTAGCGGGGCCTAGCACAGATACGCAGTATTTT
>TRBV11-3|TRBD2|TRBJ2-1|NA
CASSPAGRGAANEQFF
TGTGCCAGCAGCCCCGCCGGGCGGGGGGCTGCGAATGAGCAGTTCTTC